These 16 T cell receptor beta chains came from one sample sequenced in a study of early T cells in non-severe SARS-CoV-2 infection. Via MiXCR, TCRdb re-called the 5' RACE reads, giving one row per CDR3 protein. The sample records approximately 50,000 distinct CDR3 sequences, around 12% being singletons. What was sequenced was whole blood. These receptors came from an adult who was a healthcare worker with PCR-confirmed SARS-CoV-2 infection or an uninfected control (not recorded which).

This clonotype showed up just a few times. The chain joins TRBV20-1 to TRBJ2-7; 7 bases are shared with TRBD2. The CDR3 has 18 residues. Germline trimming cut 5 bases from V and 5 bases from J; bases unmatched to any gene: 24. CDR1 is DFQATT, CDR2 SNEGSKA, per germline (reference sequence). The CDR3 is CSAGFTQTVERGGDEQYF. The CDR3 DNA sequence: TGCAGTGCTGGATTCACCCAAACGGTTGAGCGGGGCGGGGACGAGCAGTACTTC.

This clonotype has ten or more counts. Here the CDR3 reads CAISEFGQGKRTDTQYF. The CDR3 DNA reads as TGTGCCATCAGTGAGTTCGGACAGGGTAAGAGGACAGATACGCAGTATTTT. The chain is built from TRBV10-3 and TRBJ2-3, with 8 nucleotides matching TRBD1. With 1 base clipped from V and 3 bases from J, the junction kept 9 bases outside the gene matches. CDR1 and CDR2 from the germline V gene are ENHRY and SYGVKD. The CDR3 has 17 residues.

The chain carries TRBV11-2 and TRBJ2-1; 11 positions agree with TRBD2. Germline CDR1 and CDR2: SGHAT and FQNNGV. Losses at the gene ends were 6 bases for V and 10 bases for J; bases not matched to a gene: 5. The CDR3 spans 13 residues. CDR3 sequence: CASRRLAGGEQFF. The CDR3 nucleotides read TGTGCCAGCAGACGTCTAGCGGGGGGCGAGCAGTTCTTC.

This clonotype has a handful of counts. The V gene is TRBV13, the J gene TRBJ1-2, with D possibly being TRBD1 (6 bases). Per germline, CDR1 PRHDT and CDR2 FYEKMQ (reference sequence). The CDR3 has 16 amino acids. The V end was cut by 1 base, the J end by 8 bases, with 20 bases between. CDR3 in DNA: TGTGCCAGCAGCTTAGAAGGCTCAGGGGCTTCGCTAGGCTACACCTTC. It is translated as CASSLEGSGASLGYTF. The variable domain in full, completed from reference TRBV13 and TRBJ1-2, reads AAGVIQSPRHLIKEKRETATLKCYPIPRHDTVYWYQQGPGQDPQFLISFYEKMQSDKGSIPDRFSAQQFSDYHSELNMSSLELGDSALYFCASSLEGSGASLGYTFGSGTRLTVV.

The CDR3 nucleotides are TGTGCCAGTAGTATCCCCGCAGGCCGCGGAGAAAAACTGTTTTTT. Translation gives CASSIPAGRGEKLFF. The chain is built from TRBV19 and TRBJ1-4; D ambiguous. This CDR3 comprises 15 residues. V was shortened by 3 bases and J by 8 bases, with 16 bases between the two germline ends. The V gene's germline CDR1 is LNHDA and CDR2 SQIVND (reference sequence).

CDR3 amino acids: CASSIALPGNTIYF. The CDR3 region has the DNA TGTGCCAGCAGCATCGCCTTACCTGGAAACACCATATATTTT. The gene calls are TRBV11-2 and TRBJ1-3; D is unresolved. This CDR3 region has 14 residues. V was clipped by 5 bases and J by 2 bases, with 10 bases between them. Germline values: CDR1 SGHAT, CDR2 FQNNGV.

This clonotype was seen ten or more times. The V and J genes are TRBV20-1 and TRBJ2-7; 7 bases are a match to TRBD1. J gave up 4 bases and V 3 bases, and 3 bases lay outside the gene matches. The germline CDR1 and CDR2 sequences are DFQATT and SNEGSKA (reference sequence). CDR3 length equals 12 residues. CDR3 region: CSASRQGYEQYF. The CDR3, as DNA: TGCAGTGCTAGCCGACAGGGTTACGAGCAGTACTTC.

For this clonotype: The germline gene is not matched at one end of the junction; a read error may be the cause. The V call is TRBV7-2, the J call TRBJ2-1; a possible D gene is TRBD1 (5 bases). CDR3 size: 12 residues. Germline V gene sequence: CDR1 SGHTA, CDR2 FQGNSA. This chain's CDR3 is CASSLVGQGRLF. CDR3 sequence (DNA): TGTGCCAGCAGCTTAGTGGGGCAGGGTAGACTCTTC.

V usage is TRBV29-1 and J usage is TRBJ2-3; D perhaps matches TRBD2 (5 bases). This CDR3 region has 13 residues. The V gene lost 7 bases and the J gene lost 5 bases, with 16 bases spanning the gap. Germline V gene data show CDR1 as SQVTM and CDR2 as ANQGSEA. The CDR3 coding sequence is TGCAGCGCTAGGAGAGGGTTGGGAGATACGCAGTATTTT. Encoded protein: CSARRGLGDTQYF.

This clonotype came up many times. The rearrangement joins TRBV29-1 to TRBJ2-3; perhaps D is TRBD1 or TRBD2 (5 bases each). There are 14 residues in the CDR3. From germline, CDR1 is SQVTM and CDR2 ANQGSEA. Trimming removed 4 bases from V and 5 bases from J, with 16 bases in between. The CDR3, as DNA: TGCAGCGTTGGGGGACCGGCTAGCTTAGATACGCAGTATTTT. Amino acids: CSVGGPASLDTQYF.

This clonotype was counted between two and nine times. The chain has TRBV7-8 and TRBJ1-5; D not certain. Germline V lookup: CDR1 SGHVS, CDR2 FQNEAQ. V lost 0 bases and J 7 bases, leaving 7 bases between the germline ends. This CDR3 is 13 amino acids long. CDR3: CASSLALEQPQHF. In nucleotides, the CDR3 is TGTGCCAGCAGCTTAGCGTTGGAACAGCCCCAGCATTTT.

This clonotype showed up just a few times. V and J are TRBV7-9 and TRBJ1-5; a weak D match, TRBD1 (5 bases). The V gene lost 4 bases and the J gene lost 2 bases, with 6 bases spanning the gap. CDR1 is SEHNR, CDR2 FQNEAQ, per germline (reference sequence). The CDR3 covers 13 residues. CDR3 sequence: CASSWGGNQPQHF. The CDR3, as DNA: TGTGCCAGCAGCTGGGGGGGCAATCAGCCCCAGCATTTT.

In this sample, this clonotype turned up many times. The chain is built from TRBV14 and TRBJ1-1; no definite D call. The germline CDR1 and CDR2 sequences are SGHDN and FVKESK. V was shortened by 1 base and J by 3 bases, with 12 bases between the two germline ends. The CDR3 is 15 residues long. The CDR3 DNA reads TGTGCCAGCAGCCAAGTAGTGGGCATCGACACTGAAGCTTTCTTT. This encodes CASSQVVGIDTEAFF.

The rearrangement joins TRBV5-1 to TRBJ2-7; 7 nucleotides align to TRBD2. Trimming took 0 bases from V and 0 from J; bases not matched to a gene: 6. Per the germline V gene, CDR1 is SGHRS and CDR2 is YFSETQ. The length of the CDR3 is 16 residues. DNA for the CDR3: TGCGCCAGCAGCTTGGCCGGGGGACTACCCTCCTACGAGCAGTACTTC. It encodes CASSLAGGLPSYEQYF.

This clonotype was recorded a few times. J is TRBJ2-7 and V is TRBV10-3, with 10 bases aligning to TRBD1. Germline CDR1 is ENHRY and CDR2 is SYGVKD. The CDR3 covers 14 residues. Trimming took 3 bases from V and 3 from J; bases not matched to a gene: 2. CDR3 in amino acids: CAISDRDRGYEQYF. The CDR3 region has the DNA TGTGCCATCAGTGACCGGGACAGGGGCTACGAGCAGTACTTC.

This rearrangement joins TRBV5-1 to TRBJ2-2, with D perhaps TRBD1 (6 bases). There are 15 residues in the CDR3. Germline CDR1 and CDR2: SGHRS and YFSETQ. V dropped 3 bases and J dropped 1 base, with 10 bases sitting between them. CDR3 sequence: CASSSRTENTGELFF. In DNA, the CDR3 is TGCGCCAGCAGCTCCAGGACAGAGAACACCGGGGAGCTGTTTTTT.